The 21 T cell receptor beta chains below come from one sample, sequenced in a study of blood T cell repertoires in COVID-19. Using immunoSEQ multiplex PCR, the repertoire was profiled, and TCRdb retains in-frame clones only, with some absent. The profile covers over 150,000 clones, with roughly 87% appearing a single time and under 10% taken by the ten largest. Sequenced sample: peripheral blood. These receptors were obtained from a woman in her sixties or seventies with COVID-19, enrolled during active disease.

V and J are TRBV9 and TRBJ2-7; 8 nucleotides match TRBD2. There are 16 residues in the CDR3. The germline V gene encodes CDR1 SGDLS and CDR2 YYNGEE. Losses at the gene ends were 0 bases for V and 5 bases for J; bases not matched to a gene: 10. CDR3 residues: CASSVGLAGGANEQYF. DNA of the CDR3: TGTGCCAGCAGCGTAGGCCTAGCGGGCGGCGCGAACGAGCAGTACTTC. Full variable domain (outside the CDR3, taken from reference TRBV9 and TRBJ2-7): DSGVTQTPKHLITATGQRVTLRCSPRSGDLSVYWYQQSLDQGLQFLIQYYNGEERAKGNILERFSAQQFPDLHSELNLSSLELGDSALYFCASSVGLAGGANEQYFGPGTRLTVT.

This sequence joins TRBV29-1 and TRBJ2-7; D is ambiguous. V lost 1 base to trimming and J lost 7 bases, with 11 bases between them. This CDR3 comprises 12 residues. Germline V gene sequence: CDR1 SQVTM, CDR2 ANQGSEA. The CDR3 DNA sequence: TGCAGCGTTGAAGTTAATCCAGAAGAGCAGTACTTC. This encodes CSVEVNPEEQYF.

The rearrangement joins TRBV18 to TRBJ1-1, with D perhaps matching TRBD1 (5 bases). Trimming cost V 4 bases and J 1 base, with 16 bases left between them. From germline, CDR1 is KGHSH and CDR2 LQKENI. The CDR3 has 16 residues. Here the CDR3 DNA reads TGTGCCAGCTCACGAATCGGTGACAGCTCGAACACTGAAGCTTTCTTT. Translating it yields CASSRIGDSSNTEAFF.

This clone was seen just once. The rearrangement joins TRBV7-2 to TRBJ2-1; TRBD2 aligns across 9 bases. Losses at the gene ends were 2 bases for V and 6 bases for J; bases not matched to a gene: 8. The CDR3 covers 16 residues. Germline V gene lookup returns CDR1 SGHTA and CDR2 FQGNSA. The CDR3 loop reads CASSLLGLAGPNEQFF. CDR3 in DNA: TGTGCCAGCAGCTTATTGGGGCTAGCGGGACCCAATGAGCAGTTCTTC.

The rearrangement joins TRBV11-3 to TRBJ2-2; 10 nucleotides line up with TRBD1. The CDR3 consists of 14 residues. CDR1 SGHNT and CDR2 YENEEA come from the germline V gene. Germline trimming cut 5 bases from V and 7 bases from J; bases unmatched to any gene: 4. The CDR3 is CASSPTGGNGELFF. The CDR3 DNA reads as TGTGCCAGCAGCCCGACAGGGGGCAACGGGGAGCTGTTTTTT. The entire variable domain, with the rest obtained from reference TRBV11-3 and TRBJ2-2, is as follows: EAGVVQSPRYKIIEKKQPVAFWCNPISGHNTLYWYLQNLGQGPELLIRYENEEAVDDSQLPKDRFSAERLKGVDSTLKIQPAELGDSAVYLCASSPTGGNGELFFGEGSRLTVL.

This chain uses TRBV5-1 with TRBJ1-6, with TRBD1 matching over 9 bases. There are 14 residues in the CDR3. The junction had 7 bases not matched to a gene; V was cut back by 4 bases and J by 11 bases. CDR1 and CDR2 (germline): SGHRS, YFSETQ. The CDR3: CASSLGDRATPLHF. For the CDR3, the DNA is TGCGCCAGCAGCCTTGGGGACAGGGCCACACCCCTCCACTTT.

This clone was found many times. The chain joins TRBV5-6 to TRBJ2-4; D remains ambiguous. V gave up 4 bases and J gave up 6 bases, with 11 bases separating them. CDR1 and CDR2 (germline): SGHDT, YYEEEE. The CDR3 extends over 13 amino acids. The CDR3: CASSDRVSNIQYF. The CDR3 DNA reads as TGTGCCAGCAGCGACCGGGTCTCAAACATTCAGTACTTC.

This chain connects TRBV11-2 to TRBJ2-7; D is uncertain. V lost 5 bases to trimming and J lost 1 base, with 9 bases between them. The CDR3 contains 13 residues. The germline CDR1 and CDR2 sequences are SGHAT and FQNNGV. The CDR3, as DNA: TGTGCCAGCAGCCCGCCTCTATCCTACGAGCAGTACTTC. This gives the protein CASSPPLSYEQYF.

V and J are TRBV30 and TRBJ1-2; 7 bases map to TRBD1. The CDR3 loop spans 15 amino acids. V shed 3 bases, J shed 8 bases, and the junction held 15 bases outside the gene matches. Germline V gene sequence: CDR1 GTSNPN, CDR2 SVGIG (reference sequence). CDR3 in DNA: TGTGCCTGGAGCCGCAACTGGGACAGAGCTATAGGCTACACCTTC. The encoded protein is CAWSRNWDRAIGYTF.

The chain is built from TRBV14 and TRBJ2-3; TRBD2 matches 12 bases. Germline CDR1 reads SGHDN; CDR2 reads FVKESK. This CDR3 spans 17 amino acids. Germline trimming cut 3 bases from V and 3 bases from J; bases unmatched to any gene: 7. CDR3 residues: CASSQRTSGKGTDTQYF. Written as DNA, the CDR3 is TGTGCCAGCAGCCAGAGGACTAGCGGGAAAGGGACAGATACGCAGTATTTT. The variable domain in full, completed from reference TRBV14 and TRBJ2-3, reads EAGVTQFPSHSVIEKGQTVTLRCDPISGHDNLYWYRRVMGKEIKFLLHFVKESKQDESGMPNNRFLAERTGGTYSTLKVQPAELEDSGVYFCASSQRTSGKGTDTQYFGPGTRLTVL.

The chain links TRBV18 to TRBJ1-5, with 9 positions matching TRBD1. The CDR3 runs to 14 residues. Germline values: CDR1 KGHSH, CDR2 LQKENI. Unmatched junction bases numbered 5, after V lost 6 bases and J lost 5 bases. Here the CDR3 DNA reads TGTGCCAGCTCTCCGGGACAGGGCTATCAGCCCCAGCATTTT. Translated, it gives CASSPGQGYQPQHF.

The rearrangement links TRBV5-1 to TRBJ2-1; a weak D match, TRBD2 (6 bases). Trimming pared 3 bases from V and 9 bases from J, leaving 13 bases between. CDR1 is SGHRS and CDR2 is YFSETQ in the germline V gene. The CDR3 runs 13 residues. The chain's CDR3 is CASSWEVPSEQFF. For the CDR3, the DNA is TGCGCCAGCAGCTGGGAGGTTCCTTCTGAGCAGTTCTTC.

This chain connects TRBV28 to TRBJ1-5, with D hard to call. Germline CDR1 MDHEN, CDR2 SYDVKM. The germline V and J ends were trimmed by 4 bases and 6 bases, with 4 bases remaining between them. The CDR3 sequence is 11 residues long. The CDR3 DNA reads as TGTGCCAGCAGTTCCGTTCAGCCCCAGCATTTT. Protein: CASSSVQPQHF.

The chain has TRBV18 and TRBJ2-5; D gene unclear. Germline CDR1 is KGHSH and CDR2 is LQKENI. V lost 6 bases and J 3 bases, leaving 14 bases between the germline ends. The CDR3 loop spans 14 amino acids. The CDR3 DNA reads as TGTGCCAGCTCCCTTGGAGCACTCAAAGAGACCCAGTACTTC. This encodes CASSLGALKETQYF.

The chain couples TRBV28 to TRBJ1-3; 8 bases are shared with TRBD1. CDR3 length: 16 amino acids. Germline V gives CDR1 MDHEN, CDR2 SYDVKM. J lost 0 bases, V lost 5 bases, and 6 bases had no gene match. CDR3 in amino acids: CASSVTGGISGNTIYF. In DNA, the CDR3 is TGTGCCAGCAGTGTCACAGGGGGGATCTCTGGAAACACCATATATTTT.

The chain combines TRBV7-9 with TRBJ1-1; possibly TRBD1 for D (5 bases). Germline assignment: CDR1 SEHNR and CDR2 FQNEAQ (reference sequence). The CDR3 is made up of 13 amino acids. Trimming left V 2 bases short and J 1 base short, with 5 bases between. The CDR3: CASSLTGNTEAFF. The CDR3 DNA follows: TGTGCCAGCAGCTTAACAGGGAACACTGAAGCTTTCTTT. The complete variable domain, with remaining parts taken from reference TRBV7-9 and TRBJ1-1, reads DTGVSQNPRHKITKRGQNVTFRCDPISEHNRLYWYRQTLGQGPEFLTYFQNEAQLEKSRLLSDRFSAERPKGSFSTLEIQRTEQGDSAMYLCASSLTGNTEAFFGQGTRLTVV.

The V call is TRBV18, the J call TRBJ2-7; no definite D call. Trimming took 2 bases from V and 2 from J, leaving 10 bases between them. There are 14 residues in the CDR3. Germline CDR1 is KGHSH and CDR2 is LQKENI. CDR3: CASSPRQDTYEQYF. Written as DNA, the CDR3 is TGTGCCAGCTCACCAAGGCAGGATACCTACGAGCAGTACTTC.

The table lists this clone with a count of one. The J gene is TRBJ1-3, the V gene TRBV28, with 9 bases aligning to TRBD1. CDR3 length: 17 amino acids. With 2 bases clipped from V and 7 bases from J, the junction kept 12 bases outside the gene matches. Germline lookup yields CDR1 MDHEN and CDR2 SYDVKM. The chain's CDR3 is CASSLESVTGGRNTIYF. The DNA for the CDR3 is TGTGCCAGCAGTTTAGAGTCGGTTACAGGGGGCAGGAACACCATATATTTT.

The chain carries TRBV3-1 (or the pseudogene TRBV3-2) and TRBJ2-1; D is ambiguous. Germline V lookup: CDR1 LGHDT, CDR2 YNNKEL (reference sequence). The length of the CDR3 is 12 residues. V lost 4 bases, J lost 12 bases, and 13 bases lay in between. Written as DNA, the CDR3 is TGTGCCAGCAGCCGTGAGAGCCCCTGGCAGTTCTTC. As protein: CASSRESPWQFF.

The chain joins TRBV7-2 to TRBJ2-1; a weak D match, TRBD2 (6 bases). The CDR3 has 15 residues. The V gene lost 5 bases and the J gene lost 8 bases, with 19 bases spanning the gap. The germline V gene has CDR1 SGHTA and CDR2 FQGNSA. The CDR3 reads CASSGVGGFSYEQFF. The CDR3 nucleotides read TGTGCCAGCAGCGGTGTGGGGGGTTTCAGCTATGAGCAGTTCTTC.

The CDR3 reads CASSQETSSEQYF. In DNA form, the CDR3 reads TGTGCCAGCAGCCAAGAGACTAGCAGCGAGCAGTACTTC. The chain recombines TRBV3-1 (or the pseudogene TRBV3-2) with TRBJ2-7; TRBD2 matches 7 bases. Germline V CDR1 and CDR2: LGHDT, YNNKEL (reference sequence). The J segment lost 6 bases and the V segment lost 0 bases, leaving 2 bases of the junction unmatched. The CDR3 extends over 13 amino acids.